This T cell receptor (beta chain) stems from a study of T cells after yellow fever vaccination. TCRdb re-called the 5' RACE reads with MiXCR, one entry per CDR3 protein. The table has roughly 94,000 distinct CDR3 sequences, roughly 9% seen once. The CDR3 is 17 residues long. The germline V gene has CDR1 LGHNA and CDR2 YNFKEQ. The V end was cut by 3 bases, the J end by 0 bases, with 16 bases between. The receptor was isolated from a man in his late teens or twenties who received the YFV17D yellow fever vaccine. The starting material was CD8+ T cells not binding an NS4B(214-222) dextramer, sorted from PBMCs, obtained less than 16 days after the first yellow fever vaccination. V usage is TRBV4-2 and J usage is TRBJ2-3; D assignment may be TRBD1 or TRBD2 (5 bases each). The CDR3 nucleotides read TGTGCCAGCAGCCACCCCCCTGGGGGAAAAAGCACAGATACGCAGTATTTT. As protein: CASSHPPGGKSTDTQYF.